A single sample gave rise to the 9 T cell receptor beta chains below, sequenced in a study of cytomegalovirus exposure and HLA in healthy donors. Primers for the PCR totalled 60 Vbeta and 13 Jbeta. The method was immunoSEQ multiplex PCR; TCRdb's version includes in-frame clones alone and lacks a portion of them. There are approximately 92,000 clones in the sample; 60% to 85% occur only once, and approximately 7.4% lies in the top ten. Sequenced sample: PBMCs. Receptors were obtained from a man aged 50-60 years in good health and CMV-seropositive.

The V gene is TRBV29-1, the J gene TRBJ2-7, with TRBD1 identical over 11 bases. CDR3 length: 13 residues. Trimming at V came to 5 bases and at J to 4 bases, leaving 4 bases not matched to a gene. In germline, CDR1 is SQVTM, CDR2 ANQGSEA. Here the CDR3 DNA reads TGCAGCGTTACCGGGACAGGGGGGTACGAGCAGTACTTC. Its protein product is CSVTGTGGYEQYF.

This chain joins TRBV28 and TRBJ2-7; 7 bases map to TRBD1. The J segment lost 7 bases and the V segment lost 5 bases, leaving 2 bases of the junction unmatched. CDR1 and CDR2 (germline): MDHEN, SYDVKM. The CDR3 loop spans 11 amino acids. This CDR3 reads CASSIQGEQYF. Here the CDR3 DNA reads TGTGCCAGCAGTATACAGGGGGAGCAGTACTTC.

The chain has TRBV18 and TRBJ2-5, with D possibly being TRBD1 (6 bases). CDR3 size: 16 residues. V was pared by 0 bases and J by 5 bases, with 16 bases between. Looked up from germline, CDR1 is KGHSH and CDR2 is LQKENI. The CDR3 DNA reads as TGTGCCAGCTCACCACCTAATCAGGGGCGCGGGGAGACCCAGTACTTC. Its protein product is CASSPPNQGRGETQYF. The variable domain in full, completed from reference TRBV18 and TRBJ2-5, reads NAGVMQNPRHLVRRRGQEARLRCSPMKGHSHVYWYRQLPEEGLKFMVYLQKENIIDESGMPKERFSAEFPKEGPSILRIQQVVRGDSAAYFCASSPPNQGRGETQYFGPGTRLLVL.

The chain's CDR3 is CASSFTGGNTEAFF. The CDR3 DNA reads as TGTGCCAGCAGCTTCACAGGGGGAAACACTGAAGCTTTCTTT. The V gene is TRBV11-2, the J gene TRBJ1-1, with 8 bases that match TRBD1. Trimming took 3 bases from V and 2 from J; bases not matched to a gene: 2. The CDR3 sequence is 14 residues long. CDR1 is SGHAT, CDR2 FQNNGV, per germline.

The chain couples TRBV30 to TRBJ1-2, with TRBD1 identical over 8 bases. The V segment lost 2 bases and the J segment 4 bases; nucleotides outside the gene matches: 3. In germline, CDR1 is GTSNPN, CDR2 SVGIG (reference sequence). The CDR3 extends over 13 amino acids. The CDR3 spells CAWSFTGGYGYTF. CDR3 bases: TGTGCCTGGAGTTTCACAGGGGGCTATGGCTACACCTTC. The entire variable domain, with the rest obtained from reference TRBV30 and TRBJ1-2, is as follows: SQTIHQWPATLVQPVGSPLSLECTVEGTSNPNLYWYRQAAGRGLQLLFYSVGIGQISSEVPQNLSASRPQDRQFILSSKKLLLSDSGFYLCAWSFTGGYGYTFGSGTRLTVV.

J is TRBJ2-2 and V is TRBV30; D may be TRBD2 (6 bases). Trimming left V 0 bases short and J 7 bases short, with 6 bases between. There are 12 residues in the CDR3. The germline V gene encodes CDR1 GTSNPN and CDR2 SVGIG (reference sequence). The CDR3 is CAWSVAGGELFF. The DNA for the CDR3 is TGTGCCTGGAGTGTAGCGGGCGGGGAGCTGTTTTTT.

This chain uses TRBV7-3 with TRBJ2-1; 9 nucleotides line up with TRBD1. V was pared by 4 bases and J by 4 bases, with 5 bases of the junction left unmatched. Germline V gene sequence: CDR1 SGHTA, CDR2 FQGTGA. The CDR3 consists of 15 residues. CDR3 in amino acids: CASSSTGTGYNEQFF. The DNA of the CDR3 is TGTGCCAGCAGCTCCACCGGGACAGGGTACAATGAGCAGTTCTTC.

This chain links TRBV5-4 with TRBJ2-1; D unresolved. CDR1 SGHNT and CDR2 YYREEE come from the germline V gene (reference sequence). The CDR3 spans 12 residues. The V end was cut by 0 bases, the J end by 5 bases, with 3 bases between. The CDR3 sequence: CASSLGDNEQFF. The CDR3 DNA follows: TGTGCCAGCAGCTTGGGAGACAATGAGCAGTTCTTC.

This chain connects TRBV6-5 to TRBJ2-3, with 10 bases lining up with TRBD2. The CDR3 contains 15 residues. The V gene end was trimmed by 2 bases and the J gene end by 6 bases; junction bases not matched to a gene: 5. The V gene's germline CDR1 is MNHEY and CDR2 SVGAGI. The CDR3 DNA reads as TGTGCCAGCAGTTACCAAGCGGGGGGGCTTGATACGCAGTATTTT. Its protein product is CASSYQAGGLDTQYF.